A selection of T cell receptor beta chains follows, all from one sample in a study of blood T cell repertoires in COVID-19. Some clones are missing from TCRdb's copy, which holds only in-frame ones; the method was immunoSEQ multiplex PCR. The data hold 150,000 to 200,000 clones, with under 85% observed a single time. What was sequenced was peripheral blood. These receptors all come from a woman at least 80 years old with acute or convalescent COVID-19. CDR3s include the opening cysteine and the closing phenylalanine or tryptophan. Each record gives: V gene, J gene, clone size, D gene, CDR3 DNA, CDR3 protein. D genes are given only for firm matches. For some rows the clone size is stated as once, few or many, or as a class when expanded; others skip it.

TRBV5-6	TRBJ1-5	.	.	TGTGCCAGCAGCCCCTTGGGGGGAAGGAGCAATCAGCCCCAGCATTTT	CASSPLGGRSNQPQHF
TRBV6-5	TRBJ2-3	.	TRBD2	TGTGCCAGCAAGACTAGCGGAGGGGCAGATACGCAGTATTTT	CASKTSGGADTQYF
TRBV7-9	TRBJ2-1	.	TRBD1	TGTGCCAGCAGCAGGGACAGGGGCCACAATGAGCAGTTCTTC	CASSRDRGHNEQFF
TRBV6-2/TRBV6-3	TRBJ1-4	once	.	TGTGCCAGCAGTTTTGGACAAGCCGCAACTAATGAAAAACTGTTTTTT	CASSFGQAATNEKLFF
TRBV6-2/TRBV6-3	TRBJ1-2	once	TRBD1	TGTGCCAGCAGTGGGACAGGCAGGGGCTATGGCTACACCTTC	CASSGTGRGYGYTF
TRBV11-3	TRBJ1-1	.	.	TGTGCCAGCAGCCATTTGAACACTGAAGCTTTCTTT	CASSHLNTEAFF
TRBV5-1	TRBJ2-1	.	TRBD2	TGCGCCAGCAGCCCACCGGGACTAGCCATCAATGAGCAGTTCTTC	CASSPPGLAINEQFF
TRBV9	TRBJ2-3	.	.	TGTGCCAGCAGCGTAGCATCTACTATCCGCACAGATACGCAGTATTTT	CASSVASTIRTDTQYF
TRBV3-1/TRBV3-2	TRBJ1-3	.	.	TGTGCCAGCAGCCTGCATTGTACGGGAGACTCTGGAAACACCATATATTTT	CASSLHCTGDSGNTIYF
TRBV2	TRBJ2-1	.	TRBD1	TGTGCCAGCGAATTGACAGGGGGCAGGGGGTTCTTC	CASELTGGRGFF
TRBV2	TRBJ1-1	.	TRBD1	TGTGCCAACCGGTGGGACAGAAACACTGAAGCTTTCTTT	CANRWDRNTEAFF
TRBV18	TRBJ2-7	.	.	TGTGCCAGCTCACCACCCGGAGGTTACGAGCAGTACTTC	CASSPPGGYEQYF
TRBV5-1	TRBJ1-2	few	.	TGCGCCTCGTGGGGGGACTATGGCTACACCTTC	CASWGDYGYTF
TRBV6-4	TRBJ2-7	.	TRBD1	TGTGCCAGCAACTACTCAGGGGACAGAGTCTACGAGCAGTACTTC	CASNYSGDRVYEQYF
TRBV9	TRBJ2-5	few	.	TGTGCCAGCAGCCCCCATAAAGAAGCGGGTTTGTACCAAGAGACCCAGTACTTC	CASSPHKEAGLYQETQYF
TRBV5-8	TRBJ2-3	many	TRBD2	TGTGCCAGCAGTCGCCGCTTAGCGGGGGGGCTTGAAGATACGCAGTATTTT	CASSRRLAGGLEDTQYF
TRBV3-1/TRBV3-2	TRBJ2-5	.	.	TGTGCCAGCAGCCTAAAAGGAACCCTAGGGACCCAGTACTTC	CASSLKGTLGTQYF
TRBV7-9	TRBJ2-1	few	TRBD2	TGTGCCAGCAAAGGGGCTAGCGGGTTTTGGGGGAGCTCCTACAATGAGCAGTTCTTC	CASKGASGFWGSSYNEQFF
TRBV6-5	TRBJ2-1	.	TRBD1	TGTGCCAGCCGGACCGGGACAGGCAATGAGCAGTTCTTC	CASRTGTGNEQFF
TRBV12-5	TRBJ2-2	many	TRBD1	TGTGCTAGTGGCACAGGGGGCGTGAACACCGGGGAGCTGTTTTTT	CASGTGGVNTGELFF
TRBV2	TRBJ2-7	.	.	TGTGCCAGCGCGCGGTACGAGCAGTACTTC	CASARYEQYF
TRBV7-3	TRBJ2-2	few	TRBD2	TGTGCCAGCACCGCTAGCGGTCCCACCGGGGAGCTGTTTTTT	CASTASGPTGELFF
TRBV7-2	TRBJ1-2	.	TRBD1	TGTGCCAGCAGCTTGCACAGACAGGGGGCGGGATATGGCTACACCTTC	CASSLHRQGAGYGYTF
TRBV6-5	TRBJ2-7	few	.	TGTGCCAGCACCTCACCAACCCAGGCATCCTACGAGCAGTACTTC	CASTSPTQASYEQYF
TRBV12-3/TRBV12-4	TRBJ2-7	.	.	TGTGCCAGCAGTCCCTTGATCACAGGTGAGCAGTACTTC	CASSPLITGEQYF